Listed here is a single T cell receptor beta chain. It lacks a known antigen. The sample holds no much larger clone one base away, and base qualities are not on file. V ends up 8 bases short and J 5 bases short, with an unmatched junction base count of 19. The CDR3 runs 18 residues from the cysteine to the phenylalanine. Only CDR3 DNA is held: 54 bases, read in frame from base 1. Reading the germline V gene gives CDR1 SNHLY and CDR2 FYNNEI. Genomic DNA was isolated from the sorted cells so that the TCRbeta CDR3 region could be sequenced. The immunoSEQ Assay was used to sequence the TCRbeta CDR3 regions. TCRdb limited this immuneACCESS table to in-frame rearrangements with V and J called. A share of clones is missing; checked studies link under half to unresolved V genes, and the rest is unexplained. Recorded for this sample are roughly 24,000 clones; around 85% of them occurred a single time. The biggest ten clones account for about a third of the sample.

The data stem from a study of OX40 agonist ivuxolimab in advanced cancers. A note on the overall study: Ivuxolimab was a fully human IgG2 agonistic monoclonal antibody targeting the costimulatory receptor OX40 (CD134). In the dose-escalation cohort, approximately 82% of patients were male, and the mean age was approximately 60 years with a range of about 23 to 79. The point of sequencing TCRbeta in the periphery was to test whether ivuxolimab changed TCR sequence diversity and drove clonal T-cell expansion. Among the roughly 52 dose-escalation patients, around 19 had hepatocellular carcinoma, about 15 melanoma, 9 renal cell carcinoma and 9 head and neck cancer. Prior anti-PD-1, anti-PD-L1 or anti-CTLA-4 therapy was permitted, and approximately 40% of dose-escalation patients had received checkpoint inhibitors. Intravenous ivuxolimab was administered to patients every 2 weeks at six dose levels: 0.01, 0.1, 0.3, 1.5, 3 and 10 mg/kg. Partial responses were achieved by three dose-escalation patients, of whom one had hepatocellular carcinoma and two had cutaneous melanoma. The paper describes the monotherapy dose-escalation part (N = 52 patients) of the phase I trial of ivuxolimab.

The investigation overall reported the following: After ivuxolimab, CD8+ T cells had more expanded clones than CD4+ T cells on average. In the 0.1-3.0 mg/kg groups, partial responders were among the patients with the lowest normalized peripheral clonal expansion, particularly in CD8+ T cells. At doses of 0.1 to 3.0 mg/kg, clonal expansion of both CD4+ and CD8+ blood T cells was observed from baseline to week 6. The antigen specificity of the clonally expanded peripheral T cells was not determined. Low levels of normalized T-cell clonal expansion were also seen in some patients who did not respond.

The trial excluded patients who had a history of autoimmune disease or who were on systemic immunosuppression. In every dose cohort, peripheral blood was drawn for TCR sequencing at baseline, cycle 4 day 1, and cycle 7 day 1. Samples were obtained from an open-label, multicenter, first-in-human phase I dose-escalation trial of ivuxolimab. Adults with locally advanced or metastatic melanoma, renal cell carcinoma, hepatocellular carcinoma or head and neck squamous cell carcinoma were enrolled in the trial. Before TCR sequencing, CD4+ T cells and CD8+ T cells from peripheral blood were sorted into separate populations.

This clonotype was obtained from an adult with an advanced solid tumor such as melanoma, head and neck, liver or kidney cancer. The specimen comprised CD4+ or CD8+ T cells sorted from blood, sampled in a trial of the OX40 agonist ivuxolimab. The chain is encoded by TRBV2 joined to TRBJ2-3; 10 of the junction bases match TRBD2. The sequence in DNA is TGTGCCAGCCCTTCCGCCCCCACTCTAGCGGGAGTAATAGATACGCAGTATTTT. Translated, it reads CASPSAPTLAGVIDTQYF.